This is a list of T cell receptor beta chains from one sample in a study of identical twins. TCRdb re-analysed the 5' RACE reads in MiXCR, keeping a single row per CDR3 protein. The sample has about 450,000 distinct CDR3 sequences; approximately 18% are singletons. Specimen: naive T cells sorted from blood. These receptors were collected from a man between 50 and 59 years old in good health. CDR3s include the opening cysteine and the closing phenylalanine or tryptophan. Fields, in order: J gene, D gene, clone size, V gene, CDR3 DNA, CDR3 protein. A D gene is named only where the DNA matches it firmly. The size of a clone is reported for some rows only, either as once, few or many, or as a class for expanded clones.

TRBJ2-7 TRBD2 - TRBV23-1 TGCGCCAGCAGTCAACCTCTAGCGGGTGCTTGGGAGCAGTACTTC CASSQPLAGAWEQYF
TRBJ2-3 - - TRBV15 TGTGCCACCGAGGATTTCACAGATATGCAGTATTTT CATEDFTDMQYF
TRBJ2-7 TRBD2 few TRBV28 TGTGCCAGCAGCCGGGGGAGGGACTACGAGCAGTACTTC CASSRGRDYEQYF
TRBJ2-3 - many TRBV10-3 TGTGCCATCAGTGAGTCGTGGCCGGCCGACATCGGAGATACGCAGTATTTT CAISESWPADIGDTQYF
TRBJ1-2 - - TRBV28 TGTGCCAGCAGTTTGGGTCTGAAGGCCGGCTACACCTTC CASSLGLKAGYTF
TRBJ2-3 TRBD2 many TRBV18 TGTGCCAGCTCAATAGCGGGGGGAAACGCGGATACGCAGTATTTT CASSIAGGNADTQYF
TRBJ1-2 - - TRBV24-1 TGTGCCGCCGGGAGTAACTATGGCTACACCTTC CAAGSNYGYTF
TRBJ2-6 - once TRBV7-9 TGTGCCAGCAGCTTAGTCCAGGAAGCCTCTGGGGCCAACGTCCTGACTTTC CASSLVQEASGANVLTF
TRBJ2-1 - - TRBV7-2 TGTGCCAGCAGCTTAGGGGCCGGACGTTACAATGAGCAGTTCTTC CASSLGAGRYNEQFF
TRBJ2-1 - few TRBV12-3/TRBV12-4 TGTGCCAGCAGTCATACAGGAAACTCCTACAATGAGCAGTTCTTC CASSHTGNSYNEQFF
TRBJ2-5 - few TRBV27 TGTGCCAGCAGTTTAGGCCCGGGTGTCCAAGAGACCCAGTACTTC CASSLGPGVQETQYF
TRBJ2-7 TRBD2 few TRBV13 TGTGCCAGCAGCTCCGGGGGGGGCGAGGGCGAGCAGTACTTC CASSSGGGEGEQYF
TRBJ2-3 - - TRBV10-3 TGTGCCATCAGCGCACAGGACACAGATACGCAGTATTTT CAISAQDTDTQYF
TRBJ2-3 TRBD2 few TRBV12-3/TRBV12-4 TGTGCCAGCAGTTTAGCTAGCGGGTACACAGATACGCAGTATTTT CASSLASGYTDTQYF
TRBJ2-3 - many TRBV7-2 TGTGCCAGCAGCTTAGAGGGCAGCACAGATACGCAGTATTTT CASSLEGSTDTQYF
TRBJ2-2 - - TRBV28 TGTGCCAGCAGTTTATTCGGCGGGGCAGTTTACACCGGGGAGCTGTTTTTT CASSLFGGAVYTGELFF
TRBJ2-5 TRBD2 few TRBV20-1 TGCAGTGCTAGTCTAGGACTAGCCCAAGAGACCCAGTACTTC CSASLGLAQETQYF
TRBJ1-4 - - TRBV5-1 TGCGCCAGCAGCTTGGGGGAGGCTAATGAAAAACTGTTTTTT CASSLGEANEKLFF
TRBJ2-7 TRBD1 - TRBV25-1 TGTGCCAGCAGGGGGACAGCCAGCTCCTACGAGCAGTACTTC CASRGTASSYEQYF
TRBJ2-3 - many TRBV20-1 TGCAGTGCTAGACTTGGGAGGAATACGCAGTATTTT CSARLGRNTQYF
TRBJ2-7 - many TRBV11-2 TGTGCCAGCAGCTTAGATAGGGGGAGAGGCGAGCAGTACTTC CASSLDRGRGEQYF
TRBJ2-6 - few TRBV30 TGTGCCTGGAGGGACTTTATCTCTGGGGCCAACGTCCTGACTTTC CAWRDFISGANVLTF
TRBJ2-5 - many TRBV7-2 TGTGCCAGCAGCCGACAGGTCGGGGAGACCCAGTACTTC CASSRQVGETQYF
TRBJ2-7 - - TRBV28 TGTGCCAGCAGTTTCCCCGACGCCTACGAGCAGTACTTC CASSFPDAYEQYF
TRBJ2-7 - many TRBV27 TGTGCCAGCAGTTTGGAGGCCAGTAATTACGAGCAGTACTTC CASSLEASNYEQYF
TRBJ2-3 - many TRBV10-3 TGTGCCACCAGGGACAACACAGATACGCAGTATTTT CATRDNTDTQYF
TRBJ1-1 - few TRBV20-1 TGCAGTGCTAGGACGGCCCATCTGAACACTGAAGCTTTCTTT CSARTAHLNTEAFF
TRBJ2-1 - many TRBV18 TGTGCCAGCTCACCACCTGACTTTTCGGGACCCAACAATGAGCAGTTCTTC CASSPPDFSGPNNEQFF
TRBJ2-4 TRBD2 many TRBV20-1 TGCAGTGCCACCGGGACTAGCGGGCCCCTTAAAAACATTCAGTACTTC CSATGTSGPLKNIQYF
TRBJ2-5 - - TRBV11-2 TGTGCCAGCAGACCCCTACCTCAGGAGACCCAGTACTTC CASRPLPQETQYF
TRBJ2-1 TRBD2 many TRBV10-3 TGTGCCATCAGTAACAGCGGGAGGGCCTACAATGAGCAGTTCTTC CAISNSGRAYNEQFF
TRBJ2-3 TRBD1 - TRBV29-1 TGCAGCGTTGGTCCCAGGGACAGCCAAATCACAGATACGCAGTATTTT CSVGPRDSQITDTQYF
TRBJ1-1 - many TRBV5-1 TGTGCCAGCAGCTTAGTGTTGAACACTGAAGCTTTCTTT CASSLVLNTEAFF
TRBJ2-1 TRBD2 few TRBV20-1 TGCAGTGCTAGAGACCTAGCGGTAAACAATGAGCAGTTCTTC CSARDLAVNNEQFF
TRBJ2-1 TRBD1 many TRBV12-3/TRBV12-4 TGTGCCAGCAGTCCGGGACAGGGTTATTACAATGAGCAGTTCTTC CASSPGQGYYNEQFF
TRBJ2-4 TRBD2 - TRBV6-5 TGTGCCAGCAGTTACTCGACCCCAGGACTAGCGGGAGCCAAAAACATTCAGTACTTC CASSYSTPGLAGAKNIQYF